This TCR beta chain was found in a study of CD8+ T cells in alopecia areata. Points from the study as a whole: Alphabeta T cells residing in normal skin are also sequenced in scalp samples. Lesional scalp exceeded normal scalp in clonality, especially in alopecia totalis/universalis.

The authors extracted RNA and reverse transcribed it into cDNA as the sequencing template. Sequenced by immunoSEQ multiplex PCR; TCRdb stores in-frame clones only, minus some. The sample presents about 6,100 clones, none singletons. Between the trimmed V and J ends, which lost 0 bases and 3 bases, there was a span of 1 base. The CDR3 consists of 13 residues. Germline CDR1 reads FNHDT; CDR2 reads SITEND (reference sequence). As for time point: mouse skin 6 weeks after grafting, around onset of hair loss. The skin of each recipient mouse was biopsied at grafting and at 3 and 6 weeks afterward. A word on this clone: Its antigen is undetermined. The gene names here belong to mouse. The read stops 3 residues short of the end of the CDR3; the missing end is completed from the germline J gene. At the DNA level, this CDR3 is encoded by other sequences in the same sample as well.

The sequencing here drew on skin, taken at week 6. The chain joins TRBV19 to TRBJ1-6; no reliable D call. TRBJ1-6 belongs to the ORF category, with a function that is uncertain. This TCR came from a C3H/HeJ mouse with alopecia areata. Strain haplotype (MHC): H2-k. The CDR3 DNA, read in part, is TGTGCCAGCAGTATAGGCTATAATTCGCCC. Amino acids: CASSIGYNSP. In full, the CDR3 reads CASSIGYNSPLYF.